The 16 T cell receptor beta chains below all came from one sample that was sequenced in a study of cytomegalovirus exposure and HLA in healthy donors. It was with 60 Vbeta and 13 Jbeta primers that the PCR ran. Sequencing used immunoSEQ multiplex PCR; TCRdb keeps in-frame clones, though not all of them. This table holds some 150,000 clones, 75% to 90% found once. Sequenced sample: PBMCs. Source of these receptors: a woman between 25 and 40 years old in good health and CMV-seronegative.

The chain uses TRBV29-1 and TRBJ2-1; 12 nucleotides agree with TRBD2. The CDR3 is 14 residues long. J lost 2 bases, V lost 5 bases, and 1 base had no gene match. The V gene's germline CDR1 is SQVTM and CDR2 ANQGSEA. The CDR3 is CSVRTSGAYNEQFF. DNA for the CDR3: TGCAGCGTTCGGACTAGCGGGGCCTACAATGAGCAGTTCTTC.

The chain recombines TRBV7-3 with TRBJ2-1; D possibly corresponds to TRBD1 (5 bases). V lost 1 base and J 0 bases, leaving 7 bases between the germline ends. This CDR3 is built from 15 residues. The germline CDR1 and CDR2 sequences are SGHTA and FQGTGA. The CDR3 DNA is TGTGCCAGCAGCTTAAATCAGGGCTCCTACAATGAGCAGTTCTTC. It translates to CASSLNQGSYNEQFF.

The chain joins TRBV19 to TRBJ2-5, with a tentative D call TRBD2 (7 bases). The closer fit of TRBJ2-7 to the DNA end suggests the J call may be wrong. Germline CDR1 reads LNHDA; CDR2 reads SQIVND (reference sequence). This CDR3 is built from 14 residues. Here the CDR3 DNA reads TGTGCCAGTGGGGGGGATCGGGACAACTACGAGCAGTACTTC. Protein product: CASGGDRDNYEQYF.

CDR3 region: CASSLGPGQGGYEQYF. As DNA, the CDR3 is TGTGCCAGCAGCTTAGGGCCGGGACAGGGGGGGTACGAGCAGTACTTC. This chain links TRBV7-3 with TRBJ2-7, with 11 bases lining up with TRBD1. V lost 2 bases, J lost 4 bases, and 7 bases stayed unmatched. Per germline, CDR1 SGHTA and CDR2 FQGTGA. This CDR3 has 16 amino acids. Full variable domain (outside the CDR3, taken from reference TRBV7-3 and TRBJ2-7): GAGVSQTPSNKVTEKGKYVELRCDPISGHTALYWYRQSLGQGPEFLIYFQGTGAADDSGLPNDRFFAVRPEGSVSTLKIQRTERGDSAVYLCASSLGPGQGGYEQYFGPGTRLTVT.

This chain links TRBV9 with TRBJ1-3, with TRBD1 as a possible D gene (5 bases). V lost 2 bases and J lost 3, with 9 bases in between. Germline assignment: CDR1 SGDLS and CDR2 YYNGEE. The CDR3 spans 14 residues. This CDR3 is CASSVGTFGNTIYF. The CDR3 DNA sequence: TGTGCCAGCAGCGTCGGGACTTTTGGAAACACCATATATTTT.

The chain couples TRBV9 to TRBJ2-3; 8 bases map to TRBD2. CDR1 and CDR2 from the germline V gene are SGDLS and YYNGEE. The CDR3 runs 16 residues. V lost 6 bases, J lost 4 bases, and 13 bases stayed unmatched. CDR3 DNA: TGTGCCAGCAACCTCTTAGCGGGAAGCGCGGCAGATACGCAGTATTTT. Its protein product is CASNLLAGSAADTQYF.

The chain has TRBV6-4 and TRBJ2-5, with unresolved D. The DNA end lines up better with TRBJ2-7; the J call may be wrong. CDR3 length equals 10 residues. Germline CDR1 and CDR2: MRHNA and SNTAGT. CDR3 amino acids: CASQYYEQYF. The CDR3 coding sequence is TGTGCCAGCCAGTACTACGAGCAGTACTTC.

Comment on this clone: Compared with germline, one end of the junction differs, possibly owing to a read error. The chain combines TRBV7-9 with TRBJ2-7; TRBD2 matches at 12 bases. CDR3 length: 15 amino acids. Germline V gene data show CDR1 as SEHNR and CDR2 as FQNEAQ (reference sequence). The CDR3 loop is CSSSSLAGGPDEQYF. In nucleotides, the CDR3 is TGTTCCAGCAGCTCCCTAGCGGGAGGGCCGGACGAGCAGTACTTC.

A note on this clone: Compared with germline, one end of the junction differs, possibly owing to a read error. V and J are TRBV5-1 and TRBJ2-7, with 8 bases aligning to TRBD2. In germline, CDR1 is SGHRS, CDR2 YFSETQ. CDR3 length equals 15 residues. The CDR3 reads CASSALPAGDYEQYF. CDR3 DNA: TGTGCCAGCAGCGCCTTGCCAGCGGGGGACTACGAGCAGTACTTC.

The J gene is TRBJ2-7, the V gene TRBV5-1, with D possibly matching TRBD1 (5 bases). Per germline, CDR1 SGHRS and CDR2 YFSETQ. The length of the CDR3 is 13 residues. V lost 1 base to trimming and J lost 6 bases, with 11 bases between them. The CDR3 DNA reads TGCGCCAGCAGCTTGTCACAGGTCGGCGAGCAGTACTTC. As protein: CASSLSQVGEQYF.

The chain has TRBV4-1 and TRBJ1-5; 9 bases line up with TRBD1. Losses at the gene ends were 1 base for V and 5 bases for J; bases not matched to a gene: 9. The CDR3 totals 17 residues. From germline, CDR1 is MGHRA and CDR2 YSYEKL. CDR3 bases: TGCGCCAGCAGCCAAGTTTCGGGACAGGGTGGCGATCAGCCCCAGCATTTT. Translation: CASSQVSGQGGDQPQHF.

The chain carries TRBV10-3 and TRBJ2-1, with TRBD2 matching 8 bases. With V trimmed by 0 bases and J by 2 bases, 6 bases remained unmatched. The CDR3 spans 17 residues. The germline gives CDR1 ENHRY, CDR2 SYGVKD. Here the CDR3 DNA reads TGTGCCATCAGTGAGTCGAGCGGGAGAGGGGCCTACAATGAGCAGTTCTTC. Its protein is CAISESSGRGAYNEQFF.

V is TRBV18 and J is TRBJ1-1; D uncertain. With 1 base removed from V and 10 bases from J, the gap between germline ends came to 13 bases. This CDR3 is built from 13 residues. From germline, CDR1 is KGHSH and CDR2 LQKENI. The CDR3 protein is CASSPLGLAGAFF. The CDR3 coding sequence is TGTGCCAGCTCACCACTGGGCCTAGCAGGAGCTTTCTTT.

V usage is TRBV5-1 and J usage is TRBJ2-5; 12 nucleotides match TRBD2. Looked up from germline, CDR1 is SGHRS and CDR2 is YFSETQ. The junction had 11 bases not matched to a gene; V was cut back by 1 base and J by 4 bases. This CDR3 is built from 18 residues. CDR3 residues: CASSLILAGGPARETQYF. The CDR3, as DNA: TGCGCCAGCAGCTTGATTCTAGCGGGGGGGCCCGCGAGAGAGACCCAGTACTTC.

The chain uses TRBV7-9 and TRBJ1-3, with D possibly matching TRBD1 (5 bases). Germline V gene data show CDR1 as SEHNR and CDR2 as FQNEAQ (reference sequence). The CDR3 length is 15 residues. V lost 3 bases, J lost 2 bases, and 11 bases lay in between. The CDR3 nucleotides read TGTGCCAGCAGCTTCCTTGGGGCGCCTGGAAACACCATATATTTT. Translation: CASSFLGAPGNTIYF.

The chain's CDR3 is CASTDRGKFTNTEAFF. The DNA for the CDR3 is TGTGCCAGCACCGACAGGGGAAAGTTTACGAACACTGAAGCTTTCTTT. This chain connects TRBV28 to TRBJ1-1; TRBD1 aligns across 8 bases. The CDR3 contains 16 residues. V dropped 7 bases and J dropped 1; count of bases not matched to a gene: 11. Germline CDR1 and CDR2: MDHEN and SYDVKM.